This T cell receptor (beta chain) was observed in a study of shared clonotypes between healthy human individuals. The assay was immunoSEQ multiplex PCR, and TCRdb's table has in-frame clones only and misses some. The repertoire holds some 490,000 clones, roughly 80% seen once, with approximately 11% in the top ten. The sample consisted of PBMCs. This TCR was recovered from a woman aged 40 to 50 in good health. Some clones in this sample may be carry-over from other donors' samples.

CDR3 amino acids: CASSLSGNRIEAFF. The CDR3 DNA follows: TGTGCCAGCAGCCTCTCAGGGAATAGGATAGAAGCTTTCTTT. The V call is TRBV7-9, the J call TRBJ1-1; maybe TRBD1 (5 bases). CDR3 length: 14 residues. Germline CDR1 and CDR2: SEHNR and FQNEAQ (reference sequence). V dropped 5 bases and J dropped 8 bases, with 18 bases sitting between them.